The T cell receptor (beta chain) under discussion was sequenced for a study of shared clonotypes between healthy human individuals. Sorted-subset replicate PCRs used 200 ng of genomic DNA. This amount corresponded to tens of thousands of T cell genomes. Libraries were prepared by immunoSEQ multiplex PCR; TCRdb keeps only in-frame clonotypes and omits some of them. Of roughly 2,500,000 clones listed, 80% to 95% are singletons. The healthy adult donors were HIV-negative and reported no recent acute infections or vaccinations. Trimming removed 0 bases from V and 8 bases from J, with 10 bases in between. Germline CDR1 MRHNA, CDR2 SNTAGT. This CDR3 has 13 residues.

The specimen sequenced was naive CD4+ T cells from PBMCs. Subset indicated: CD45RA+ positively selected. This receptor was taken from a man between 18 and 29 years old in good health. Some clones in this sample may be carry-over from other donors' samples. V gene TRBV6-4 combines with J gene TRBJ1-2; D unclear. CDR3 nucleotide sequence: TGTGCCAGCAGTGACTCTACTTCGGGAGGCTACACCTTC. The encoded protein is CASSDSTSGGYTF.